The 27 T cell receptor beta chains below all came from one sample that was sequenced in a study of shared clonotypes between healthy human individuals. The data were produced by immunoSEQ multiplex PCR, yet TCRdb's version contains in-frame clones alone and is incomplete. This sample has hundreds of thousands of clones; roughly 98% occur once, and the top ten carry 0.3% to 0.35%. Selected positively for CCR7 and CD45RO-negative, naive CD8 cells excluded terminally differentiated effector memory CD45RA+ cells. Sample: naive CD8+ T cells sorted from blood. Every receptor here comes from a man aged 25-45 years in good health.

The V call is TRBV6-5, the J call TRBJ2-1, with D tentatively TRBD2 (5 bases). Between the trimmed V and J ends, which lost 4 bases and 2 bases, there was a span of 12 bases. CDR1 and CDR2 (germline): MNHEY, SVGAGI. This CDR3 is 15 amino acids long. The chain's CDR3 is CASSFTEGTYNEQFF. The CDR3 nucleotides read TGTGCCAGCAGTTTTACCGAGGGCACCTACAATGAGCAGTTCTTC.

This chain joins TRBV28 and TRBJ2-5, with D possibly called TRBD1 or TRBD2 (5 bases each). CDR3 size: 15 residues. Trimming cost V 5 bases and J 5 bases, with 18 bases left between them. CDR1 MDHEN and CDR2 SYDVKM come from the germline V gene. CDR3 sequence reads: CASSTGRDYRETQYF. The CDR3 nucleotides are TGTGCCAGCAGTACGGGGCGAGATTATAGGGAGACCCAGTACTTC. Using reference TRBV28 and TRBJ2-5 for the parts outside the CDR3, the full variable domain is DVKVTQSSRYLVKRTGEKVFLECVQDMDHENMFWYRQDPGLGLRLIYFSYDVKMKEKGDIPEGYSVSREKKERFSLILESASTNQTSMYLCASSTGRDYRETQYFGPGTRLLVL.

CDR3 DNA sequence: TGTGCTAGTGGTACAGGGGGATCTGAAGCTTTCTTT. Protein sequence: CASGTGGSEAFF. This chain connects TRBV12-5 to TRBJ1-1; TRBD1 matches at 8 bases. Per the germline V gene, CDR1 is LGHNT and CDR2 is FRNRAP. V was pared by 5 bases and J by 6 bases, with 2 bases of the junction left unmatched. CDR3 length: 12 amino acids.

The rearrangement uses TRBV4-1 and TRBJ2-7; weak D call: TRBD2 (6 bases). Germline CDR1 MGHRA, CDR2 YSYEKL. V was pared by 6 bases and J by 3 bases, with 21 bases between. There are 16 residues in the CDR3. The CDR3: CASSLTGGGGNYEQYF. CDR3 nucleotide sequence: TGCGCCAGCAGTCTAACGGGTGGGGGAGGAAACTACGAGCAGTACTTC.

The chain has TRBV2 and TRBJ2-2; D not resolved. CDR3 length: 16 residues. Germline V CDR1 and CDR2: SNHLY, FYNNEI. V gave up 1 base and J gave up 3 bases, with 12 bases separating them. The CDR3 sequence is CASSEVKPAYTGELFF. In nucleotides, the CDR3 is TGTGCCAGCAGTGAAGTAAAGCCCGCCTACACCGGGGAGCTGTTTTTT.

The V gene is TRBV27, the J gene TRBJ2-1; no clear D. The V and J ends lost 5 bases and 14 bases respectively, with 10 bases between them. The germline CDR1 and CDR2 sequences are MNHEY and SMNVEV (reference sequence). This CDR3 comprises 10 residues. DNA for the CDR3: TGTGCCAGCAGTGGGCCGCCCGAGTTCTTC. Translated, it gives CASSGPPEFF.

This sequence joins TRBV29-1 and TRBJ2-7, with D tentatively TRBD1 or TRBD2 (5 bases each). CDR3 length equals 15 residues. CDR1 is SQVTM and CDR2 is ANQGSEA in the germline V gene. V lost 5 bases, J lost 0 bases, and 17 bases lay in between. CDR3 region: CSVLGGGTASYEQYF. The CDR3 region has the DNA TGCAGCGTTCTTGGCGGTGGGACGGCCTCCTACGAGCAGTACTTC.

The CDR3 DNA follows: TGCAGCGTTGAAGTCTGGCAACACAACTACGAGCAGTACTTC. Translation: CSVEVWQHNYEQYF. The chain has TRBV29-1 and TRBJ2-7; the D is unclear. CDR3 length equals 14 residues. V was trimmed by 1 base and J by 3 bases, leaving 13 bases between them. Germline V lookup: CDR1 SQVTM, CDR2 ANQGSEA.

This clone was seen a single time. The chain combines TRBV11-2 with TRBJ2-7; D might be TRBD1 or TRBD2, each matching 5 bases. The CDR3 is 15 residues long. The ends were cut back, 5 bases at V and 3 bases at J, with 17 bases in the middle. The germline gives CDR1 SGHAT, CDR2 FQNNGV. CDR3 DNA sequence: TGTGCCAGCAGCACTCCGGGACCCGGCTTCTACGAGCAGTACTTC. Translating it yields CASSTPGPGFYEQYF.

This chain connects TRBV25-1 to TRBJ1-1; TRBD1 is a possible D gene (5 bases). With 1 base removed from V and 3 bases from J, the gap between germline ends came to 9 bases. The CDR3 runs to 14 residues. Germline CDR1 and CDR2: MGHDK and SYGVNS. CDR3 nucleotide sequence: TGTGCCAGCAGTGAATGGGCGGGGGACACTGAAGCTTTCTTT. It translates to CASSEWAGDTEAFF.

J is TRBJ2-1 and V is TRBV4-1; 7 positions agree with TRBD2. Germline CDR1 and CDR2: MGHRA and YSYEKL. The CDR3 extends over 18 amino acids. V lost 0 bases and J lost 0; bases outside the gene matches: 8. CDR3 sequence (DNA): TGCGCCAGCAGCCAAGATTGGCTAGCGGTAAGCTCCTACAATGAGCAGTTCTTC. This codes for CASSQDWLAVSSYNEQFF.

This clone has only a few counts. The chain employs TRBV4-1 and TRBJ1-5; D remains ambiguous. This CDR3 has 13 residues. Germline V gene sequence: CDR1 MGHRA, CDR2 YSYEKL. V was cut by 0 bases and J by 7 bases, with 7 bases left in between. CDR3 residues: CASSQDMVQPQHF. As DNA, the CDR3 is TGCGCCAGCAGCCAAGATATGGTACAGCCCCAGCATTTT.

The chain carries TRBV7-2 and TRBJ2-3; 7 bases match TRBD1. The CDR3 runs 15 residues. V shed 6 bases and J 1 base; nucleotides not matched to a gene: 7. Germline lookup yields CDR1 SGHTA and CDR2 FQGNSA. CDR3 bases: TGTGCCAGCAGAGAGGGGACAGCCCGCACAGATACGCAGTATTTT. This translates into CASREGTARTDTQYF. Filled out from reference TRBV7-2 and TRBJ2-3, the complete variable domain reads GAGVSQSPSNKVTEKGKDVELRCDPISGHTALYWYRQSLGQGLEFLIYFQGNSAPDKSGLPSDRFSAERTGGSVSTLTIQRTQQEDSAVYLCASREGTARTDTQYFGPGTRLTVL.

The chain has TRBV13 and TRBJ2-6; TRBD2 aligns across 8 bases. The V segment lost 3 bases and the J segment 0 bases; nucleotides outside the gene matches: 4. The CDR3 runs 17 residues. Germline CDR1 and CDR2: PRHDT and FYEKMQ (reference sequence). The CDR3 sequence is CASSFDLAGSGANVLTF. The CDR3 nucleotides read TGTGCCAGCAGCTTCGATCTAGCGGGCTCTGGGGCCAACGTCCTGACTTTC.

Regarding this clone: Other DNA sequences in the same sample also yield this CDR3. The J gene is TRBJ2-3, the V gene TRBV18, with D hard to call. The CDR3 covers 14 residues. V dropped 0 bases and J dropped 1 base, with 5 bases sitting between them. Germline loops: CDR1 KGHSH, CDR2 LQKENI. The CDR3 DNA reads TGTGCCAGCTCACCACCTGTAGGCACAGATACGCAGTATTTT. Residues: CASSPPVGTDTQYF.

The V call is TRBV5-5, the J call TRBJ2-2; 10 bases fit TRBD1. Trimming removed 0 bases from V and 6 bases from J; junction bases left unmatched: 8. The CDR3 loop spans 17 amino acids. Germline V lookup: CDR1 SGHKS, CDR2 YYEKEE (reference sequence). The DNA for the CDR3 is TGTGCCAGCAGCTTGGAACTAGCGGACAGGGGGGCCGGGGAGCTGTTTTTT. Protein product: CASSLELADRGAGELFF. The entire variable domain, with the rest obtained from reference TRBV5-5 and TRBJ2-2, is as follows: DAGVTQSPTHLIKTRGQQVTLRCSPISGHKSVSWYQQVLGQGPQFIFQYYEKEERGRGNFPDRFSARQFPNYSSELNVNALLLGDSALYLCASSLELADRGAGELFFGEGSRLTVL.

V gene TRBV11-2 combines with J gene TRBJ2-5, with 9 bases lining up with TRBD2. Trimming cost V 5 bases and J 2 bases; bases outside gene matches: 9. CDR3 length: 16 amino acids. Looked up from germline, CDR1 is SGHAT and CDR2 is FQNNGV. The CDR3 reads CASSRETSGLQETQYF. The CDR3, as DNA: TGTGCCAGCAGCCGAGAGACTAGCGGTTTGCAAGAGACCCAGTACTTC.

V and J are TRBV2 and TRBJ1-1; D remains ambiguous. The V and J ends lost 4 bases and 1 base respectively, with 4 bases between them. The CDR3 totals 12 residues. The germline gives CDR1 SNHLY, CDR2 FYNNEI. The CDR3 nucleotides are TGTGCCAGCAGTGCCTGGAACACTGAAGCTTTCTTT. It yields the protein CASSAWNTEAFF.

This sequence joins TRBV2 and TRBJ2-1; D uncertain. This CDR3 has 13 amino acids. V lost 4 bases, J lost 3 bases, and 7 bases lay in between. Per the germline V gene, CDR1 is SNHLY and CDR2 is FYNNEI. CDR3 sequence (DNA): TGTGCCAGCAGTGTCATTAGCTACAATGAGCAGTTCTTC. Translating it yields CASSVISYNEQFF.

The chain uses TRBV7-9 and TRBJ2-5; D is possibly TRBD1 (6 bases). Germline V lookup: CDR1 SEHNR, CDR2 FQNEAQ (reference sequence). The ends were cut back, 5 bases at V and 0 bases at J, with 13 bases in the middle. The CDR3 contains 15 residues. CDR3 amino acids: CASSPLGDNQETQYF. The DNA of the CDR3 is TGTGCCAGCAGCCCTCTCGGGGACAACCAAGAGACCCAGTACTTC.

This rearrangement joins TRBV27 to TRBJ1-2; D uncertain. Trimming pared 3 bases from V and 6 bases from J, leaving 11 bases between. The V gene's germline CDR1 is MNHEY and CDR2 SMNVEV (reference sequence). This CDR3 comprises 13 residues. The CDR3 region has the DNA TGTGCCAGCAGTTTTGCCAGGCTGAATGGCTACACCTTC. This encodes CASSFARLNGYTF.

This chain connects TRBV7-2 to TRBJ2-3, with 12 positions matching TRBD2. From germline, CDR1 is SGHTA and CDR2 FQGNSA. The CDR3 is made up of 16 amino acids. V trimming: 5 bases; J trimming: 5 bases; junction bases outside the gene matches: 8. The CDR3 protein is CASSPHLAGGVDTQYF. The CDR3 bases are TGTGCCAGCAGCCCACACCTAGCGGGAGGGGTAGATACGCAGTATTTT.

The chain is built from TRBV7-9 and TRBJ2-1, with TRBD2 matching over 9 bases. The CDR3 loop spans 17 amino acids. V trimming: 2 bases; J trimming: 7 bases; junction bases outside the gene matches: 12. CDR1 SEHNR and CDR2 FQNEAQ come from the germline V gene (reference sequence). DNA for the CDR3: TGTGCCAGCAGCTTACTCGGCTTAGCGGGAGTGGGGAATGAGCAGTTCTTC. Its translation is CASSLLGLAGVGNEQFF.

This sequence joins TRBV27 and TRBJ2-7; weak D call: TRBD2 (6 bases). Germline V gene lookup returns CDR1 MNHEY and CDR2 SMNVEV (reference sequence). CDR3 length: 14 amino acids. Trimming cost V 5 bases and J 1 base, with 12 bases left between them. The CDR3 region is CASSDGDSSYEQYF. In DNA form, the CDR3 reads TGTGCCAGCAGTGACGGGGACTCATCCTACGAGCAGTACTTC.

The sample holds one count of this clone. The rearrangement uses TRBV19 and TRBJ1-5; no firm D call. Germline V lookup: CDR1 LNHDA, CDR2 SQIVND (reference sequence). V lost 3 bases, J lost 4 bases, and 1 base lay in between. The CDR3 length is 11 residues. As DNA, the CDR3 is TGTGCCAGTAGTATGAATCAGCCCCAGCATTTT. This sequence encodes CASSMNQPQHF. Complete variable domain (other parts from reference TRBV19 and TRBJ1-5): DGGITQSPKYLFRKEGQNVTLSCEQNLNHDAMYWYRQDPGQGLRLIYYSQIVNDFQKGDIAEGYSVSREKKESFPLTVTSAQKNPTAFYLCASSMNQPQHFGDGTRLSIL.

The rearrangement joins TRBV7-2 to TRBJ2-5; D perhaps matches TRBD1 (5 bases). The V end lost 5 bases, the J end lost 13 bases, and 20 bases lay between the germline ends. The V gene's germline CDR1 is SGHTA and CDR2 FQGNSA. The CDR3 has 13 amino acids. In DNA form, the CDR3 reads TGTGCCAGCAGCAGACTTCAGGGCAAAGATCGGTACTTC. Protein product: CASSRLQGKDRYF.

The chain combines TRBV27 with TRBJ1-5; the D gene is possibly TRBD1 (6 bases). CDR1 MNHEY and CDR2 SMNVEV come from the germline V gene (reference sequence). Between the trimmed V and J ends, which lost 7 bases and 6 bases, there was a span of 13 bases. This CDR3 has 13 amino acids. CDR3 loop: CASTLRGGQPQHF. The CDR3 DNA follows: TGTGCCAGCACCTTGAGGGGGGGTCAGCCCCAGCATTTT.